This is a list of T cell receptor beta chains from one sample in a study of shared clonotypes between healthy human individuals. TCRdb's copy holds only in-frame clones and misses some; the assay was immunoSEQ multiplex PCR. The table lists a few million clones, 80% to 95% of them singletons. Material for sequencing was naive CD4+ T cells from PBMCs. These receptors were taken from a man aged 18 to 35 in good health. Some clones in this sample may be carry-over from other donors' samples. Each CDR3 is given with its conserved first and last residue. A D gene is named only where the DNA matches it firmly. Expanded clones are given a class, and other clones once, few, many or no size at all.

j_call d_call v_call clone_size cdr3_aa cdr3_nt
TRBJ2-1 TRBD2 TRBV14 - CASRGDYSNEGQFF TGTGCCAGCAGGGGGGACTACTCCAATGAAGGGCAGTTCTTC
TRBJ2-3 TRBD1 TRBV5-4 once CASSRTGETDTQYF TGTGCCAGCAGCCGGACAGGGGAGACAGATACGCAGTATTTT
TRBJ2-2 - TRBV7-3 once CASSPTQTGELFF TGTGCCAGCAGCCCCACACAAACGGGGGAGCTGTTTTTT
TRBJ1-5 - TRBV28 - CASSPSGAQYSNQPQHF TGTGCCAGCAGCCCCAGTGGGGCTCAATATAGCAATCAGCCCCAGCATTTT
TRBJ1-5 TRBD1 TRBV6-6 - CASSWDREAIQPQHF TGTGCCAGCAGTTGGGACAGGGAAGCGATTCAGCCCCAGCATTTT
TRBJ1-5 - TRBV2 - CASSLGPNQHF TGTGCCAGCAGTCTCGGGCCAAACCAGCATTTT
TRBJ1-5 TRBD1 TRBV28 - CASSLGGTGHNQPQHF TGTGCCAGCAGTTTAGGGGGGACAGGGCACAATCAGCCCCAGCATTTT
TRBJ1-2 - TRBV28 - CASSFRYRVLLGYTF TGTGCCAGCAGTTTCAGGTACAGGGTTTTGCTTGGCTACACCTTC
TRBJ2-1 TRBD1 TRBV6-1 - CASSEQGAGNEQFF TGTGCCAGCAGTGAGCAGGGGGCAGGCAATGAGCAGTTCTTC
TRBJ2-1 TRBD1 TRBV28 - CASSMTGLKEQFF TGTGCCAGCAGTATGACAGGGTTAAAGGAGCAGTTCTTC
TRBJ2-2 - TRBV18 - CASSPVDTGELFF TGTGCCAGCTCACCAGTGGACACCGGGGAGCTGTTTTTT
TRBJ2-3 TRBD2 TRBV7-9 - CASSPRRGGGTTDTQYF TGTGCCAGCAGCCCCCGGCGGGGGGGAGGCACAACAGATACGCAGTATTTT
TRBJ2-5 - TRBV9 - CASSAAETQYF TGTGCCAGCAGCGCAGCCGAGACCCAGTACTTC
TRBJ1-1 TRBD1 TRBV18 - CASSLGQGNTEAFF TGTGCCAGCTCACTAGGACAGGGGAACACTGAAGCTTTCTTT
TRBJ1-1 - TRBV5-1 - CASSLGQTNTEAFF TGCGCCAGCAGCTTGGGGCAGACGAACACTGAAGCTTTCTTT
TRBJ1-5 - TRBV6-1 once CASIPGNPGLPQHF TGTGCCAGCATTCCCGGGAACCCGGGTTTGCCCCAGCATTTT
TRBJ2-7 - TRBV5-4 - CASSPGGAEQYF TGTGCCAGCAGCCCGGGGGGCGCCGAGCAGTACTTC
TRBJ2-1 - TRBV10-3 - CAISEDQYNEQFF TGTGCCATCAGTGAGGATCAGTACAATGAGCAGTTCTTC
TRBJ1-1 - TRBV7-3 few CASSPGIGNRAFF TGTGCCAGCAGTCCCGGAATCGGCAATAGAGCTTTCTTT
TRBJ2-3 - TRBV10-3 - CAIRGTTTDTQYF TGTGCCATCAGGGGGACAACCACAGATACGCAGTATTTT
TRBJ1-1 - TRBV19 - CASTPQIGRSRTEAFF TGTGCCAGTACCCCACAAATCGGGCGGTCGCGAACTGAAGCTTTCTTT
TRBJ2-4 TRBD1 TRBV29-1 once CSVFLGQGRNIQYF TGCAGCGTTTTTCTGGGACAGGGGAGGAACATTCAGTACTTC
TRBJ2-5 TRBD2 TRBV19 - CASRTGGQETQYF TGTGCCAGTAGAACGGGGGGCCAAGAGACCCAGTACTTC
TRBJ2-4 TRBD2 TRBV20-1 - CRGTSGAYF TGCAGGGGGACTAGCGGGGCGTACTTC
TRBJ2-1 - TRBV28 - CASSLFGPSYNEQFF TGTGCCAGCAGTTTATTCGGGCCCTCCTACAATGAGCAGTTCTTC
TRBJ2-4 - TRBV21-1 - CASSKALTGRHPPKNIQYF TGTGCCAGCAGCAAAGCGCTTACCGGCCGTCATCCCCCCAAAAACATTCAGTACTTC
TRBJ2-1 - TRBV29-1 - CSVGQAGSEQFF TGCAGCGTTGGGCAGGCGGGTTCTGAGCAGTTCTTC
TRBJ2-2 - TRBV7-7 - CASSTAVGGTNTGELFF TGTGCCAGCAGCACTGCCGTTGGCGGGACGAACACCGGGGAGCTGTTTTTT
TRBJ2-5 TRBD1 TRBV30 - CAWSARTGQTQYF TGTGCCTGGAGTGCCCGGACAGGGCAGACCCAGTACTTC
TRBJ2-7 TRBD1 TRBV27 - CASSREPGQVYYEQYF TGTGCCAGCAGTCGAGAGCCGGGACAGGTGTACTACGAGCAGTACTTC
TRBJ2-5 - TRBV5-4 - CASSLSASGGGRETQYF TGTGCCAGCAGCTTGAGTGCCAGCGGAGGGGGACGGGAGACCCAGTACTTC
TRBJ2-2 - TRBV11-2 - CASSPATALPGELFF TGTGCCAGCAGCCCCGCGACAGCCCTACCCGGGGAGCTGTTTTTT
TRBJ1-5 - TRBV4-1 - CASSQESGTTNQPQHF TGCGCCAGCAGCCAAGAATCCGGAACGACTAATCAGCCCCAGCATTTT
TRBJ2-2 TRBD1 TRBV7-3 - CASSPQGLGELFF TGTGCCAGCAGCCCACAGGGGCTTGGGGAGCTGTTTTTT
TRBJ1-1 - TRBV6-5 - CASTNRGGKDTEAFF TGTGCCAGCACCAACCGGGGGGGGAAGGACACTGAAGCTTTCTTT
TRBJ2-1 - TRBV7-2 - CASSLESRASEQFF TGTGCCAGCAGCTTAGAAAGTAGAGCGAGTGAGCAGTTCTTC
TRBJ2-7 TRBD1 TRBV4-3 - CASSRKAGTGDSYEQYF TGCGCCAGCAGTCGTAAGGCTGGGACAGGGGACTCCTACGAGCAGTACTTC
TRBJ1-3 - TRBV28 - CASSATVASGNTIYF TGTGCCAGCAGTGCGACAGTGGCCTCTGGAAACACCATATATTTT
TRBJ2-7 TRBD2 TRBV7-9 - CASSPTGGSSYEQYF TGTGCCAGCAGCCCCACGGGAGGGAGCTCCTACGAGCAGTACTTC
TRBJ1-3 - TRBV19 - CASSMMAGGGNTIYF TGTGCCAGTAGTATGATGGCAGGTGGTGGAAACACCATATATTTT
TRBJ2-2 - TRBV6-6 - CASNKGSFGTGELFF TGTGCCAGCAACAAAGGTTCCTTTGGCACCGGGGAGCTGTTTTTT
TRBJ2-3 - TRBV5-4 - CASSLAPRVGEDTQYF TGTGCCAGCAGCTTGGCCCCCCGAGTCGGGGAAGATACGCAGTATTTT
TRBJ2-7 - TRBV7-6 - CASSDGGRGDTTSYEQYF TGTGCCAGCAGCGATGGCGGTCGGGGGGACACAACCTCCTACGAGCAGTACTTC
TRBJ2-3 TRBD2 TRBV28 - CASSDSGKAPDTQYF TGTGCCAGCAGTGATAGCGGGAAAGCCCCAGATACGCAGTATTTT
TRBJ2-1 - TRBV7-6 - CASSGAGTHGDEQFF TGTGCCAGCAGTGGGGCCGGGACCCATGGGGATGAGCAGTTCTTC
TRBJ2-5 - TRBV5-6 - CASNPWGRVETQYF TGTGCCAGCAACCCTTGGGGGCGGGTGGAGACCCAGTACTTC
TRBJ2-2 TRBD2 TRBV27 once CASSLILAGDTGELFF TGTGCCAGCAGTTTAATACTAGCGGGAGACACCGGGGAGCTGTTTTTT
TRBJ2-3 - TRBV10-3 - CAIRGLTDTQYF TGTGCCATCAGGGGTCTCACAGATACGCAGTATTTT
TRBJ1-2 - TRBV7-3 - CASSLLSLSYTF TGTGCCAGCAGCTTACTTTCTCTGTCCTACACCTTC
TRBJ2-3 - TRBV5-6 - CASSPSPVTDTQYF TGTGCCAGCAGCCCGAGCCCAGTTACAGATACGCAGTATTTT
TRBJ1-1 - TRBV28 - CASSLARVSEAFF TGTGCCAGCAGTTTAGCCCGGGTCTCAGAAGCTTTCTTT
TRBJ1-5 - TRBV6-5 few CASSLGLGQPQHF TGTGCCAGCAGCCTCGGGTTGGGACAGCCCCAGCATTTT
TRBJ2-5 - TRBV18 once CASSPQRKETQYF TGTGCCAGCTCACCTCAGCGGAAAGAGACCCAGTACTTC
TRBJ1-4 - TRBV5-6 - CASSNPVATGRGYEKLFF TGTGCCAGCAGCAATCCTGTCGCAACCGGACGAGGTTATGAAAAACTGTTTTTT